This entry lists 25 T cell receptor beta chains sequenced from one sample in a study of beta chain features in type 1 diabetes. As every portion of the isolated RNA was reverse transcribed, the sequencing read expressed TCRB transcripts. Repertoires were generated with immunoSEQ multiplex PCR, while TCRdb's copy carries only in-frame clones and drops some. The sample has about half a million clones, about an eighth seen once. What was sequenced was naive CD4+ T cells from blood. These receptors all come from a woman aged 18-35 years in good health.

This clone has a handful of counts. The J gene is TRBJ1-1, the V gene TRBV29-1; D is perhaps TRBD1 (5 bases). This CDR3 is built from 12 residues. Germline values: CDR1 SQVTM, CDR2 ANQGSEA. V was clipped by 7 bases and J by 1 base, with 10 bases between them. This CDR3 is CSAMRGNTEAFF. Written as DNA, the CDR3 is TGCAGCGCCATGAGGGGGAACACTGAAGCTTTCTTT.

The chain has TRBV5-6 and TRBJ2-5; 8 bases line up with TRBD2. CDR1 is SGHDT, CDR2 YYEEEE, per germline. Trimming cost V 10 bases and J 1 base; bases outside gene matches: 12. This CDR3 is built from 15 residues. CDR3 coding DNA: TGTGCCGCCTCTCGCGGCGGGGGGCTCCAAGAGACCCAGTACTTC. It codes for CAASRGGGLQETQYF.

This clone was detected a few times. Other DNA sequences of this sample code for an identical CDR3. The chain recombines TRBV9 with TRBJ2-5; D ambiguous. Germline V gives CDR1 SGDLS, CDR2 YYNGEE. Trimming took off 3 bases at V and 5 bases at J, with 8 bases between the two ends. The CDR3 spans 12 residues. CDR3 sequence: CASSAVGETQYF. The CDR3 DNA follows: TGTGCCAGCAGCGCCGTTGGGGAGACCCAGTACTTC.

The chain has TRBV4-3 and TRBJ2-1; D is perhaps TRBD2 (6 bases). The germline V gene has CDR1 LGHNA and CDR2 YSLEER. This CDR3 is 16 amino acids long. V was cut by 0 bases and J by 2 bases, with 11 bases left in between. The CDR3: CASSQDAKRAYNEQFF. The DNA of the CDR3 is TGCGCCAGCAGCCAAGATGCGAAGCGGGCCTACAATGAGCAGTTCTTC.

As regards this clone: At the DNA level, this CDR3 is encoded by other sequences in the same sample as well. The chain uses TRBV5-1 and TRBJ2-5; a weak D match, TRBD2 (6 bases). Germline V CDR1 and CDR2: SGHRS, YFSETQ. V shed 0 bases and J shed 2 bases, with 8 bases lying between them. This CDR3 is 14 amino acids long. As DNA, the CDR3 is TGCGCCAGCAGCTTGGTACGGGGGCAAGAGACCCAGTACTTC. Protein sequence: CASSLVRGQETQYF.

The V call is TRBV6-5, the J call TRBJ2-1, with D hard to call. CDR3 size: 14 residues. V gave up 0 bases and J gave up 1 base, with 4 bases separating them. CDR1 and CDR2 from the germline V gene are MNHEY and SVGAGI. CDR3 DNA sequence: TGTGCCAGCAGTTACTCGGGATCCTACAATGAGCAGTTCTTC. Translation gives CASSYSGSYNEQFF.

As regards this clone: One end of the junction fails to match germline, which may point to a read error. V gene TRBV30 combines with J gene TRBJ1-3; D might be TRBD1 (5 bases). In germline, CDR1 is GTSNPN, CDR2 SVGIG (reference sequence). The CDR3 is made up of 14 amino acids. CDR3 DNA: TGTGCCTGGAGTGTGGGGGAGGCTAGAAAGGCTTCTTTCTTT. Translating it yields CAWSVGEARKASFF.

This clone was seen only a few times. Distinct nucleotide sequences in the sample also encode this CDR3. The chain has TRBV9 and TRBJ2-3; D is perhaps TRBD1 or TRBD2 (6 bases each). The V gene lost 0 bases and the J gene lost 4 bases, with 9 bases spanning the gap. The CDR3 has 14 amino acids. Germline assignment: CDR1 SGDLS and CDR2 YYNGEE. The chain's CDR3 is CASSVARGADTQYF. For the CDR3, the DNA is TGTGCCAGCAGCGTAGCGAGGGGGGCAGATACGCAGTATTTT.

This clone has just a few counts. The chain recombines TRBV6-5 with TRBJ1-2; D remains unclear. The germline V gene has CDR1 MNHEY and CDR2 SVGAGI. V was shortened by 6 bases and J by 5 bases, with 13 bases between the two germline ends. There are 13 residues in the CDR3. The CDR3 DNA sequence: TGTGCCAGCAGCCCAACAGCCGGGTATGGCTACACCTTC. This translates into CASSPTAGYGYTF.

This sequence joins TRBV18 and TRBJ2-2; 8 bases map to TRBD2. The V and J ends lost 0 bases and 5 bases, in that order; junction bases with no gene match: 2. The length of the CDR3 is 15 residues. Germline assignment: CDR1 KGHSH and CDR2 LQKENI. CDR3 residues: CASSPPGLGTGELFF. CDR3 DNA sequence: TGTGCCAGCTCACCACCGGGACTAGGAACCGGGGAGCTGTTTTTT.

This clone appeared a few times. The chain recombines TRBV29-1 with TRBJ2-5; TRBD1 or TRBD2 may be the D gene (5 bases each). With 4 bases removed from V and 5 bases from J, the gap between germline ends came to 8 bases. Germline lookup yields CDR1 SQVTM and CDR2 ANQGSEA. This CDR3 is built from 11 residues. CDR3 nucleotides: TGCAGCGTTGGGGACCGGGAGACCCAGTACTTC. This codes for CSVGDRETQYF.

This chain links TRBV10-2 with TRBJ2-7, with D hard to call. The germline V gene encodes CDR1 WSHSY and CDR2 SAAADI. V lost 3 bases to trimming and J lost 5 bases, with 17 bases between them. The CDR3 loop spans 15 amino acids. CDR3 nucleotide sequence: TGCGCCAGCAGTGATCTTCGGTCGTGGGTAAACGAGCAGTACGTC. This gives the protein CASSDLRSWVNEQYV.

This clone was seen at least ten times. V is TRBV23-1 and J is TRBJ2-5; D remains unclear. TRBV23-1 is designated an ORF whose function remains uncertain. The CDR3 totals 12 residues. V lost 3 bases and J lost 3, with 5 bases in between. DNA for the CDR3: TGCGCCAGCAGTCAGAGCGAAGAGACCCAGTACTTC. Translating it yields CASSQSEETQYF.

This clone has only a few counts. V is TRBV29-1 and J is TRBJ1-6, with TRBD1 identical over 10 bases. Germline V gene data show CDR1 as SQVTM and CDR2 as ANQGSEA. The CDR3 loop spans 14 amino acids. The J segment lost 10 bases and the V segment lost 4 bases, leaving 7 bases of the junction unmatched. This CDR3 is CSVGAGTGDSPLHF. CDR3 in DNA: TGCAGCGTTGGGGCCGGGACAGGGGACTCACCCCTCCACTTT.

CDR3: CASSSPSTGNEQFF. CDR3 DNA sequence: TGTGCCAGCAGCTCGCCATCGACAGGCAATGAGCAGTTCTTC. The V gene is TRBV11-1, the J gene TRBJ2-1; weak D call: TRBD1 (6 bases). This CDR3 comprises 14 residues. In germline, CDR1 is SGHAT, CDR2 FQDESV (reference sequence). V was pared by 4 bases and J by 6 bases, with 13 bases between.

The sample holds many counts of this clone. V is TRBV29-1 and J is TRBJ1-1; TRBD1 matches 9 bases. J gave up 2 bases and V 3 bases, and 1 base lay outside the gene matches. The CDR3 length is 13 residues. Germline CDR1 SQVTM, CDR2 ANQGSEA. The CDR3 DNA sequence: TGCAGCGTTGAGGGACAGGGAAACACTGAAGCTTTCTTT. As protein: CSVEGQGNTEAFF.

The V call is TRBV4-2, the J call TRBJ2-5; D gene unclear. This CDR3 has 16 residues. Germline CDR1 is LGHNA and CDR2 is YNFKEQ. The ends were cut back, 4 bases at V and 1 base at J, with 16 bases in the middle. The CDR3 loop reads CASSRGGWKIQETQYF. In DNA form, the CDR3 reads TGTGCCAGCAGCCGAGGCGGTTGGAAGATCCAAGAGACCCAGTACTTC.

J is TRBJ1-2 and V is TRBV4-3, with D possibly matching TRBD1 (6 bases). V lost 6 bases and J 4 bases, leaving 18 bases between the germline ends. The germline gives CDR1 LGHNA, CDR2 YSLEER. The CDR3 extends over 15 amino acids. CDR3 DNA: TGCGCCAGCAGGCTCAACGCTAGGGGGGTCTATGGCTACACCTTC. It codes for CASRLNARGVYGYTF.

This clone showed up just a few times. The chain employs TRBV9 and TRBJ2-5; no clear D gene. V lost 3 bases, J lost 1 base, and 10 bases lay in between. From germline, CDR1 is SGDLS and CDR2 YYNGEE. There are 14 residues in the CDR3. The CDR3 coding sequence is TGTGCCAGCAGCGCGCCACTTGGCCAAGAGACCCAGTACTTC. Protein product: CASSAPLGQETQYF.

The chain employs TRBV7-2 and TRBJ1-2; D is undetermined. The ends were cut back, 5 bases at V and 8 bases at J, with 15 bases in the middle. This CDR3 is built from 13 residues. Germline V gene sequence: CDR1 SGHTA, CDR2 FQGNSA. The CDR3 DNA reads as TGTGCCAGCAGCCTACACACGGCTCCGGGCTACACCTTC. Translated: CASSLHTAPGYTF.

This clone has only a few counts. The J gene is TRBJ1-5, the V gene TRBV7-9; D is undetermined. Germline V gene lookup returns CDR1 SEHNR and CDR2 FQNEAQ (reference sequence). The CDR3 loop spans 15 amino acids. V was trimmed by 5 bases and J by 7 bases, leaving 18 bases between them. The chain's CDR3 is CASSEGTASVQPQHF. For the CDR3, the DNA is TGTGCCAGCAGCGAAGGAACTGCGTCGGTGCAGCCCCAGCATTTT.

This chain links TRBV6-6 with TRBJ2-7, with D tentatively TRBD2 (5 bases). V lost 2 bases and J 3 bases, leaving 11 bases between the germline ends. Germline V gene data show CDR1 as MNHNY and CDR2 as SVGAGI (reference sequence). The CDR3 is made up of 14 amino acids. The CDR3 DNA follows: TGTGCCAGCAGTTACACGGGGTCACGCTACGAGCAGTACTTC. Its protein is CASSYTGSRYEQYF.

There are a few counts of this clone. V is TRBV10-3 and J is TRBJ2-1; a weak D match, TRBD2 (5 bases). Germline V gene sequence: CDR1 ENHRY, CDR2 SYGVKD. There are 12 residues in the CDR3. CDR3 DNA: TGTGCTACTAGAGTAGCTAACAATGAGCAGTTCTTC. Translation: CATRVANNEQFF.

This clone was detected a few times. The CDR3 sequence: CASKQGEGYTF. For the CDR3, the DNA is TGTGCCAGCAAACAGGGGGAAGGCTACACCTTC. V gene TRBV6-5 combines with J gene TRBJ1-2, with TRBD1 identical over 8 bases. The CDR3 spans 11 residues. Per germline, CDR1 MNHEY and CDR2 SVGAGI. V was pared by 7 bases and J by 8 bases, with 3 bases of the junction left unmatched.

On this clone itself: This CDR3 is also generated by other DNA sequences in the sample. The V and J genes are TRBV6-6 and TRBJ2-1; D is possibly TRBD2 (6 bases). Germline V gene lookup returns CDR1 MNHNY and CDR2 SVGAGI (reference sequence). The CDR3 is 12 amino acids. Trimming took 3 bases from V and 6 from J, leaving 6 bases between them. The CDR3 loop is CASSYSGNEQFF. CDR3 nucleotide sequence: TGTGCCAGCAGTTATAGCGGCAATGAGCAGTTCTTC.